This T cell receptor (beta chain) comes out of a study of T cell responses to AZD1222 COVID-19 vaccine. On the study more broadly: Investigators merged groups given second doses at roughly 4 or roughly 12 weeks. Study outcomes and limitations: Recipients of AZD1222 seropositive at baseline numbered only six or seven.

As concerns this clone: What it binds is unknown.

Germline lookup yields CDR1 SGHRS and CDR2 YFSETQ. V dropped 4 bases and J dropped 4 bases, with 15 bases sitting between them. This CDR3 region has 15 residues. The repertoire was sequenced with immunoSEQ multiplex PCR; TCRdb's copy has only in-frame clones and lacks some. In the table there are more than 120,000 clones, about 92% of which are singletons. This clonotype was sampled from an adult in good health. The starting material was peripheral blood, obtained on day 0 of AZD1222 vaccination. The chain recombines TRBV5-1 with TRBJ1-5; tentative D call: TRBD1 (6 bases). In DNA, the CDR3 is TGCGCCAGCAGCCTGAACCCAGGGGATAATCAGCCCCAGCATTTT. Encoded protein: CASSLNPGDNQPQHF.